This TCR beta chain was identified in a study of cytomegalovirus exposure and HLA in healthy donors. The overall study: A prior study identified 117 million unique TCR beta sequences from roughly 180 million T cells. Points from the study as a whole: It was 150 or so TCR beta chains that were listed as cytomegalovirus-associated.

V dropped 3 bases and J dropped 3 bases, with 8 bases sitting between them. Germline CDR1 reads LNHDA; CDR2 reads SQIVND (reference sequence). The CDR3 length is 13 residues. This PCR relied on a set of 60 Vbeta primers and 13 Jbeta primers. Using immunoSEQ multiplex PCR, the repertoire was profiled, and TCRdb retains in-frame clones only, with some absent. The sample lists over 150,000 clones; approximately 77% were seen once. Concerning this clone: What it binds is unknown.

Sequencing was carried out using PBMCs. This receptor was obtained from a man between 25 and 39 years old in good health and CMV-seropositive. The chain employs TRBV19 and TRBJ1-1; D unclear. Written as DNA, the CDR3 is TGTGCCAGTAGTATTAACAGAGACACTGAAGCTTTCTTT. Protein: CASSINRDTEAFF.